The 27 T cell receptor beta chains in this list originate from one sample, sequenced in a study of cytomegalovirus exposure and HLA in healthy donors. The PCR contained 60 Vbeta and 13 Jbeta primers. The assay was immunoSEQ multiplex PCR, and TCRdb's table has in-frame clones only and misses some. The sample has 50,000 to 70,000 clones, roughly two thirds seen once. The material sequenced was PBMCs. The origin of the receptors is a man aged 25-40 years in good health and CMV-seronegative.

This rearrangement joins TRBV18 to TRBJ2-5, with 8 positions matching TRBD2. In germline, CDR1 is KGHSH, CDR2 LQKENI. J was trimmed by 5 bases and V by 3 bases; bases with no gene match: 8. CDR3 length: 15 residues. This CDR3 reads CASSPSRGDWETQYF. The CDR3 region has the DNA TGTGCCAGCTCACCCTCGCGGGGGGATTGGGAGACCCAGTACTTC.

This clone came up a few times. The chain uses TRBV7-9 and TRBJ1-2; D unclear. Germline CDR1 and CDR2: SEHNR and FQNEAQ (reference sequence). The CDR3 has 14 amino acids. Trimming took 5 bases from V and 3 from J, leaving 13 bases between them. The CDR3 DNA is TGTGCCAGCAGCCCTAGGGAGGGATACTATGGCTACACCTTC. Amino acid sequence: CASSPREGYYGYTF.

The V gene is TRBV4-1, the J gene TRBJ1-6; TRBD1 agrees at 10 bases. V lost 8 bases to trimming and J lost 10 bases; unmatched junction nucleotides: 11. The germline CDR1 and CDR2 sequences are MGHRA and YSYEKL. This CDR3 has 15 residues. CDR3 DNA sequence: TGCGCCAGCTCCCTAGGACAGGGGGAAGGGTCACCCCTCCACTTT. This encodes CASSLGQGEGSPLHF.

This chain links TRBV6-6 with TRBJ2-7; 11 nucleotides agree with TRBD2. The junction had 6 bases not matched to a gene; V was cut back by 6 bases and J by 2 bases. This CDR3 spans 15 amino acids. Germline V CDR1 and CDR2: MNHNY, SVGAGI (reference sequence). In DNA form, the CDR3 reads TGTGCCAGCAGCCCCGGGACTAGCGGACCCTACGAGCAGTACTTC. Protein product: CASSPGTSGPYEQYF.

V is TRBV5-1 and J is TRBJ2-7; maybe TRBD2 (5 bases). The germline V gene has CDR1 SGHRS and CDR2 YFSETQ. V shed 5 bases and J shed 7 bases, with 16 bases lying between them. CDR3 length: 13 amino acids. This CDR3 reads CASRDSLTGEQYF. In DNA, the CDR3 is TGCGCCAGCAGGGACTCACTTACGGGAGAGCAGTACTTC.

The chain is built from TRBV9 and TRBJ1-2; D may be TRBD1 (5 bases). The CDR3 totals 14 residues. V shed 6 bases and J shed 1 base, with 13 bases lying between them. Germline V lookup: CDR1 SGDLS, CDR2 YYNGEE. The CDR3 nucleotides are TGTGCCAGCACCCTCGGGGGGGGTAACTATGGCTACACCTTC. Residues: CASTLGGGNYGYTF.

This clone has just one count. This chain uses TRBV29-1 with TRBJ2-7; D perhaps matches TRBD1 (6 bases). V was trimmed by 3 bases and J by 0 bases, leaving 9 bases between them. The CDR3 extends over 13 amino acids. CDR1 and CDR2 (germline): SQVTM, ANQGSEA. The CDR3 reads CSVEGAFSYEQYF. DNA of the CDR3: TGCAGCGTTGAGGGGGCCTTCTCCTACGAGCAGTACTTC.

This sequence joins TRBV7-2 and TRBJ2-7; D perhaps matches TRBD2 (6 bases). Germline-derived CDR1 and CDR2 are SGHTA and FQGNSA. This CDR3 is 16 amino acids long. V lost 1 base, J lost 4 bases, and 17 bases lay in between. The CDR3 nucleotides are TGTGCCAGCAGCTTAGGTGGGGGGACCGTCGGGTACGAGCAGTACTTC. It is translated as CASSLGGGTVGYEQYF.

In nucleotides, the CDR3 is TGTGCCAGCAGCGCCAATGGAGGGCCGTCCTACGAGCAGTACTTC. It is translated as CASSANGGPSYEQYF. The chain joins TRBV7-2 to TRBJ2-7; TRBD2 is a possible D gene (6 bases). V gave up 5 bases and J gave up 1 base, with 15 bases separating them. Germline values: CDR1 SGHTA, CDR2 FQGNSA. This CDR3 has 15 residues.

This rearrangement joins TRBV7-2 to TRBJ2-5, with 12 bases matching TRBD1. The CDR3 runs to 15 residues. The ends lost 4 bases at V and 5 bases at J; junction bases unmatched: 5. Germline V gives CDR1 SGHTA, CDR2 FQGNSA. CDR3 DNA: TGTGCCAGCAGCTCGGGACAGGGGGCGCAGGAGACCCAGTACTTC. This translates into CASSSGQGAQETQYF.

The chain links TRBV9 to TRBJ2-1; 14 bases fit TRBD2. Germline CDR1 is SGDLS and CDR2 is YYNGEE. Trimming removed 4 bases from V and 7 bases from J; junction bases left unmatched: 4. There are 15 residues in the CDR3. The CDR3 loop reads CASSTRTSGGNEQFF. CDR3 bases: TGTGCCAGCAGCACCCGGACTAGCGGGGGGAATGAGCAGTTCTTC. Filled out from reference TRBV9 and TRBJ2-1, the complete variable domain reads DSGVTQTPKHLITATGQRVTLRCSPRSGDLSVYWYQQSLDQGLQFLIQYYNGEERAKGNILERFSAQQFPDLHSELNLSSLELGDSALYFCASSTRTSGGNEQFFGPGTRLTVL.

CDR3 residues: CASSEAWLAGTLEQYF. In DNA form, the CDR3 reads TGTGCCAGCAGTGAAGCTTGGCTAGCGGGTACCCTGGAGCAGTACTTC. This chain connects TRBV6-1 to TRBJ2-7; 8 nucleotides align to TRBD2. Germline CDR1 and CDR2: MNHNS and SASEGT. The CDR3 runs 16 residues. After removal of 0 bases from V and 7 bases from J, the junction contained 11 bases not matched to a gene.

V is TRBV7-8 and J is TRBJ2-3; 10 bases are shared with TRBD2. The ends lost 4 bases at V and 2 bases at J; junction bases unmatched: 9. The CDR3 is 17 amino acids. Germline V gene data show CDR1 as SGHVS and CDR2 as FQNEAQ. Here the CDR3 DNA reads TGTGCCAGCAGCTACGGAGGGGGGACTAGCGTCACAGATACGCAGTATTTT. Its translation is CASSYGGGTSVTDTQYF. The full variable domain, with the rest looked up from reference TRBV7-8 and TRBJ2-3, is GAGVSQSPRYKVAKRGQDVALRCDPISGHVSLFWYQQALGQGPEFLTYFQNEAQLDKSGLPSDRFFAERPEGSVSTLKIQRTQQEDSAVYLCASSYGGGTSVTDTQYFGPGTRLTVL.

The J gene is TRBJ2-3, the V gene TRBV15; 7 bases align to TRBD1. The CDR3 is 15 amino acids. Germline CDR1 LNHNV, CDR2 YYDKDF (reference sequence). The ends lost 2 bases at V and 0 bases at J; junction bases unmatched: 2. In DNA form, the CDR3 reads TGTGCCACCAGCAGATGGACAGGCAGCACAGATACGCAGTATTTT. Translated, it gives CATSRWTGSTDTQYF.

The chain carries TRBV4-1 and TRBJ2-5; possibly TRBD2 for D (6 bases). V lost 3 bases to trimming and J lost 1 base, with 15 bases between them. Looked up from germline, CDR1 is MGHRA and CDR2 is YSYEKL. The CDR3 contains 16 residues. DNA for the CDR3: TGCGCCAGCAGCCAGGGCATAGCGGACCCCCAAGAGACCCAGTACTTC. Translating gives CASSQGIADPQETQYF.

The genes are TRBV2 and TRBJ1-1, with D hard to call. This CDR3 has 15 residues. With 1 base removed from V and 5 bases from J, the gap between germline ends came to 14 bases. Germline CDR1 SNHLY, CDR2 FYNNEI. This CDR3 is CASSEVAGDRTEAFF. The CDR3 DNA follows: TGTGCCAGCAGTGAAGTGGCAGGCGATCGTACTGAAGCTTTCTTT.

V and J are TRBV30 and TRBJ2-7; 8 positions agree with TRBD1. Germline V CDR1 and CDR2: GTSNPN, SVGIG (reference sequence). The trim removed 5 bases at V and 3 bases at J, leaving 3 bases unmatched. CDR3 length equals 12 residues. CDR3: CAWGGQVYEQYF. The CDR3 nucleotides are TGTGCCTGGGGGGGACAGGTCTACGAGCAGTACTTC.

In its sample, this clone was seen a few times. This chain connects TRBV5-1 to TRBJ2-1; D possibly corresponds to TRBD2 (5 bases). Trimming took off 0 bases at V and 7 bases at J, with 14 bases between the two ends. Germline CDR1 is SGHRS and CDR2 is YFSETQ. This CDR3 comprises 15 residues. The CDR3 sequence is CASSLEPGRANEQFF. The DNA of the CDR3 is TGCGCCAGCAGCTTGGAGCCCGGGCGGGCTAATGAGCAGTTCTTC.

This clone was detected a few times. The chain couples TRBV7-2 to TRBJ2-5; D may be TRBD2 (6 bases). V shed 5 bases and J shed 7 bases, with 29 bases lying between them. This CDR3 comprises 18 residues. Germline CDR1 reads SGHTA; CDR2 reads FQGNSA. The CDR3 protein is CASSPRVGGRSGLGTQYF. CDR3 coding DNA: TGTGCCAGCAGCCCCCGCGTCGGGGGACGCAGTGGGCTGGGGACCCAGTACTTC.

The CDR3 sequence: CATSREGLGYGYTF. For the CDR3, the DNA is TGTGCCACCAGCAGAGAGGGGCTTGGCTATGGCTACACCTTC. J is TRBJ1-2 and V is TRBV15; possible D gene TRBD1, 5 bases. V lost 0 bases and J lost 4, with 9 bases in between. Per the germline V gene, CDR1 is LNHNV and CDR2 is YYDKDF (reference sequence). CDR3 length: 14 amino acids.

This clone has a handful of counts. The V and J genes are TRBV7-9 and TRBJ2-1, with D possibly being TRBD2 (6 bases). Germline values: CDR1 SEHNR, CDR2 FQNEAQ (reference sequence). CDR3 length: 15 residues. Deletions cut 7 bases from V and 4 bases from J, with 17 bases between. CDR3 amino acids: CASNPEGLPYNEQFF. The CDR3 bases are TGTGCCAGCAATCCGGAGGGGCTCCCGTACAATGAGCAGTTCTTC. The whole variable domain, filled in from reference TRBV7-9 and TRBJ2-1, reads DTGVSQNPRHKITKRGQNVTFRCDPISEHNRLYWYRQTLGQGPEFLTYFQNEAQLEKSRLLSDRFSAERPKGSFSTLEIQRTEQGDSAMYLCASNPEGLPYNEQFFGPGTRLTVL.

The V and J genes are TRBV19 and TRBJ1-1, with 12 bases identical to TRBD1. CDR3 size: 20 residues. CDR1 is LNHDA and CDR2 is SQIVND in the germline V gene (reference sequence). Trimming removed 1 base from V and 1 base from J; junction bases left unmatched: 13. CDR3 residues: CASSIGSRDRGPLANTEAFF. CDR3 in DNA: TGTGCCAGTAGTATAGGATCTCGGGACAGGGGGCCCTTGGCGAACACTGAAGCTTTCTTT.

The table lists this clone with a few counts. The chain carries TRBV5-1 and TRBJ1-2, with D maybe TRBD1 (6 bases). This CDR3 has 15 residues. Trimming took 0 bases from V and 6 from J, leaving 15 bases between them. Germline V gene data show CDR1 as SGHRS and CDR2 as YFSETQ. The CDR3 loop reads CASSLAGEGHDGYTF. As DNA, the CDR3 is TGCGCCAGCAGCTTGGCTGGGGAGGGACATGATGGCTACACCTTC.

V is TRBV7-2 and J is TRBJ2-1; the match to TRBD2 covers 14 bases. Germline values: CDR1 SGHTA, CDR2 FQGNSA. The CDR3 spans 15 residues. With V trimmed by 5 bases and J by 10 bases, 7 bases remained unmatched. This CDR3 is CASSAAGLAGDEQFF. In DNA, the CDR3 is TGTGCCAGCAGCGCAGCGGGACTAGCGGGGGACGAGCAGTTCTTC.

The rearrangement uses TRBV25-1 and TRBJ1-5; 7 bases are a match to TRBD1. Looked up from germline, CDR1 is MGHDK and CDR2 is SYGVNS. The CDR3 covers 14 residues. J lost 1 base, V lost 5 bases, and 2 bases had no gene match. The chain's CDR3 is CASSRTGSNQPQHF. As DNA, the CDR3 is TGTGCCAGCAGTAGGACAGGCAGCAATCAGCCCCAGCATTTT.

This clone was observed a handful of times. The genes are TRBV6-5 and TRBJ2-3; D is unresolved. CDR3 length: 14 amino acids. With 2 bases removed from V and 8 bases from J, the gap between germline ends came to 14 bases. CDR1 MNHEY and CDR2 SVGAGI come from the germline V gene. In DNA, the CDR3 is TGTGCCAGCAGTTACCAGGCCGGCCAAACTACGCAGTATTTT. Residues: CASSYQAGQTTQYF.

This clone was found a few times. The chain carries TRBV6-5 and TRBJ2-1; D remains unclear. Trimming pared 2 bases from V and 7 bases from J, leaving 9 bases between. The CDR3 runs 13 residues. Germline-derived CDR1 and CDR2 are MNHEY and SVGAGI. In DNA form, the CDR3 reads TGTGCCAGCAGTTACGACTTTAGGAATGAGCAGTTCTTC. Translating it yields CASSYDFRNEQFF.